This TCR beta chain emerged from a study of control samples from healthy donors and cancer patients. Libraries were prepared by immunoSEQ multiplex PCR; TCRdb keeps only in-frame clonotypes and omits some of them. The sample contains some 150,000 clones, roughly nine tenths of which appear only once. The germline V gene has CDR1 SGHTA and CDR2 FQGTGA. This CDR3 has 14 residues. Trimming removed 5 bases at V and 7 bases at J, with 15 bases between. V usage is TRBV7-3 and J usage is TRBJ2-1; the D gene could be TRBD1 or TRBD2 (6 bases each). Sequences were obtained from blood. The TCR sequence derives from a man younger than 35 in good health. The CDR3 reads CASSLTGGGNEQFF. The CDR3 bases are TGTGCCAGCAGCCTGACAGGTGGGGGGAATGAGCAGTTCTTC. The entire variable domain, with the rest obtained from reference TRBV7-3 and TRBJ2-1, is as follows: GAGVSQTPSNKVTEKGKYVELRCDPISGHTALYWYRQSLGQGPEFLIYFQGTGAADDSGLPNDRFFAVRPEGSVSTLKIQRTERGDSAVYLCASSLTGGGNEQFFGPGTRLTVL.